This TCR beta chain was observed in a study of blood T cells in healthy people across ages. The overall study: Roughly one uniquely barcoded beta molecule per two T cells was captured.

The CDR3 covers 14 residues. Germline-derived CDR1 and CDR2 are SGHTA and FQGNSA. Trimming removed 5 bases from V and 5 bases from J, with 15 bases in between. Together with a sample-barcoded 5' primer, a J-beta primer mix was included in a second PCR lasting about 6 to 11 cycles. Through a template-switch adaptor with 12 random nucleotides, each cDNA molecule received a tag. Using its own MiXCR run on the 5' RACE reads, TCRdb lists one record per CDR3 protein. This table has roughly 790,000 distinct CDR3 sequences, 40% to 45% appearing once. Sequencing was carried out using blood. The rearrangement uses TRBV7-2 and TRBJ1-1; D is possibly TRBD1 (6 bases). The receptor comes from a woman in her fifties or sixties in good health. CDR3 DNA sequence: TGTGCCAGCAGCCGTTCAGGGGAATGGACTGAAGCTTTCTTT. Translation gives CASSRSGEWTEAFF.